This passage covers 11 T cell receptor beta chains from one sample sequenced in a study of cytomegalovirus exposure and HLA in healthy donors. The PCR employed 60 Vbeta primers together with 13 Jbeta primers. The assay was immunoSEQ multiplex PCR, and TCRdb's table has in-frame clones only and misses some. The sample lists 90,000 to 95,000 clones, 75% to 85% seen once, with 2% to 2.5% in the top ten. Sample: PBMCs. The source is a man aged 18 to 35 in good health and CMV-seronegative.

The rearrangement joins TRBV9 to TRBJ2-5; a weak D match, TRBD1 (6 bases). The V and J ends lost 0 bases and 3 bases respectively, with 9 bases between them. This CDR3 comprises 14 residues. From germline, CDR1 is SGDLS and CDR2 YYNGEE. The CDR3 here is CASSVGGREETQYF. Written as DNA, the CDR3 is TGTGCCAGCAGCGTAGGGGGGCGGGAAGAGACCCAGTACTTC.

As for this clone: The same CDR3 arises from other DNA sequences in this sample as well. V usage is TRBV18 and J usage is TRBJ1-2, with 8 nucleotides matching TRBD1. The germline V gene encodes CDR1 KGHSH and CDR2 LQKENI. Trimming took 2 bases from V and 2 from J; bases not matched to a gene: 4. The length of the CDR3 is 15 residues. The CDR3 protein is CASSPGQGANYGYTF. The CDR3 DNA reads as TGTGCCAGCTCACCAGGGCAGGGGGCGAACTATGGCTACACCTTC.

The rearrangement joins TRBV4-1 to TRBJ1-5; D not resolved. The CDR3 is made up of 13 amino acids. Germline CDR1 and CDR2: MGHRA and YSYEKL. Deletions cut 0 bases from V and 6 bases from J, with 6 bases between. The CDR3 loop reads CASSQEASQPQHF. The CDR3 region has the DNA TGCGCCAGCAGCCAAGAGGCCAGTCAGCCCCAGCATTTT.

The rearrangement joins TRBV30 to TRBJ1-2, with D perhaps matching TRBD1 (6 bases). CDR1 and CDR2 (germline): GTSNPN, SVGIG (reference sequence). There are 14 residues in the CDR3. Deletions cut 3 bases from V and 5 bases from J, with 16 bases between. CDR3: CAWRAPGDGYGYTF. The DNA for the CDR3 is TGTGCCTGGAGGGCCCCAGGGGACGGGTATGGCTACACCTTC.

The CDR3 loop reads CASSHGSYEQYF. DNA for the CDR3: TGTGCCAGCAGCCACGGCTCCTACGAGCAGTACTTC. The chain uses TRBV13 and TRBJ2-7; D is unresolved. Trimming took off 5 bases at V and 0 bases at J, with 5 bases between the two ends. Germline V CDR1 and CDR2: PRHDT, FYEKMQ (reference sequence). The length of the CDR3 is 12 residues.

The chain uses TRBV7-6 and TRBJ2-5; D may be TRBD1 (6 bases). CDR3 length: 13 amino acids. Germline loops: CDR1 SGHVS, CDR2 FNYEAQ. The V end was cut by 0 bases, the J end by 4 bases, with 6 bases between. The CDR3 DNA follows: TGTGCCAGCAGCTTAGCAGGGGGAGAGACCCAGTACTTC. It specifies CASSLAGGETQYF.

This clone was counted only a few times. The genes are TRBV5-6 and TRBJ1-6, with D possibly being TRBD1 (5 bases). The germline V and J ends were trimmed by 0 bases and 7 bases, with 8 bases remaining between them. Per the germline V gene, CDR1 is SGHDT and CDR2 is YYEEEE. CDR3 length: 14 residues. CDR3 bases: TGTGCCAGCAGCTTGGGACAGTTAAATTCACCCCTCCACTTT. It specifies CASSLGQLNSPLHF.

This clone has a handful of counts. CDR3 loop: CASSEVGTYTGNTIYF. For the CDR3, the DNA is TGTGCCAGCAGTGAAGTCGGGACATATACTGGAAACACCATATATTTT. V gene TRBV6-1 combines with J gene TRBJ1-3; weak D call: TRBD1 (6 bases). This CDR3 has 16 residues. Per germline, CDR1 MNHNS and CDR2 SASEGT. The V gene lost 1 base and the J gene lost 2 bases, with 12 bases spanning the gap.

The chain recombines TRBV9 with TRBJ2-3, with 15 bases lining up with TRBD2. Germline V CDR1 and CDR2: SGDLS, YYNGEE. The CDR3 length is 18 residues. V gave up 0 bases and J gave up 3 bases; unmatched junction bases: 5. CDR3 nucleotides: TGTGCCAGCAGCGTAGAGGGACTAGCGGGGGGAGGGACAGATACGCAGTATTTT. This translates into CASSVEGLAGGGTDTQYF.

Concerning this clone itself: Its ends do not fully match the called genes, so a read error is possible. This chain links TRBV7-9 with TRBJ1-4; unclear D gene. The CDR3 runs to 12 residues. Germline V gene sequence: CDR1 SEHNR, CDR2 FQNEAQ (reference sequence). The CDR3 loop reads CSSSSSNEKLFF. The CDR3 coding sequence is TGTTCCAGCAGCTCCTCCAATGAAAAACTGTTTTTT.

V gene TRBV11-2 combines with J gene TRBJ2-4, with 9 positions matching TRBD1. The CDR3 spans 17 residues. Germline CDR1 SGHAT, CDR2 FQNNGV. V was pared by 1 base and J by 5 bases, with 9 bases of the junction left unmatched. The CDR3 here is CASSLVPRTGDQNIQYF. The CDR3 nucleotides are TGTGCCAGCAGCTTAGTCCCTAGGACAGGGGATCAAAACATTCAGTACTTC.